This record covers a single T cell receptor (beta chain). Its antigen is currently not known. No per-base quality is available; no much larger clone lies one base away. The sample belongs to a study of cytomegalovirus exposure and HLA in healthy donors (TCRdb year 2017). Broadly, across the study: According to a later analysis, one platform produced both the roughly 120 validation repertoires and the 620 or so repertoires of the first cohort. To predict cytomegalovirus infection status, the study brought together high-throughput TCR immunosequencing, statistical association of individual TCRs with disease status, and machine learning. The study aimed to test whether cataloging public T cell receptors could reveal signatures of past pathogen exposure. Besides the first cohort of 666 subjects, a separate validation cohort made up of 120 different subjects was used. What the research found in general, with its limitations: A few of the identified cytomegalovirus-associated TCR beta chains were confirmed in vitro to be specific for cytomegalovirus antigens. Cytomegalovirus status was reported to be diagnosed by the classifier with high specificity and sensitivity in both the original and validation cohorts. Of the cluster scores, 90% to 95% were above 0 in a later analysis, which found that TCRs clustered in the first cohort also tended to co-occur in the approximately 120 validation repertoires. The validation cohort had no HLA typing available for a later analysis, so co-occurrence within that cohort was assessed over all 130 or so repertoires. While some public TCRs were present in many individuals, most TCR sequences turned up only very rarely across donors. The study gave a list of more than 150 TCR beta chains associated with cytomegalovirus. The authors suggested that the approach could potentially be extended to other disease states and immunological phenotypes.

The library was made by the immunoSEQ multiplex PCR assay. In the original analysis: To diagnose cytomegalovirus status from the catalog of TCR beta chain sequences, a statistical classification framework was built. Not all clones reach the TCRdb copy of this immuneACCESS table, which keeps in-frame sequences only. Checked studies attribute under half of the gap to unresolved V genes and leave the rest unexplained. V and J calls and clone size are as listed in that table; D and trimming were resolved from the DNA. The sample table holds about 150,000 clones, of which 85% to 95% were seen once. In total, the top ten clones hold 1.5% to 2% of the sample. The donors belonged to the validation cohort of about 110 subjects, which was separate from the roughly 700-subject first cohort. Sequencing input: PBMCs. The clonotype was recovered from a young man in good health and CMV-seropositive.

In nucleotides, the sequence is TGTGCCACCAGCAGAGAGGAGGACAGGGGGCTGGACGAGCAGTACTTC. Protein translation: CATSREEDRGLDEQYF. This sequence uses TRBV15 and TRBJ2-7; 11 central bases correspond to TRBD1. From the cysteine up to the phenylalanine, the CDR3 has a length of 16 residues. The only DNA kept is the CDR3, 48 bases in frame from the first base. The germline V gene (reference sequence) yields LNHNV for CDR1 and YYDKDF for CDR2. V is trimmed back by 0 bases and J by 5 bases, and the junction contains 6 bases that no gene match accounts for.